The rows below give T cell receptor beta chains drawn from one sample of a study of CD8+ T cells in alopecia areata. The assay was immunoSEQ multiplex PCR, and TCRdb's table has in-frame clones only and misses some. The data contain 110,000 or so clones, 45% to 65% of them singletons. This material consisted of CD4+ T cells sorted from blood, taken at week 24, from a patient treated with tofacitinib. Receptor source: a human donor with alopecia areata. Both conserved end residues are part of each CDR3. The order of the fields is clone size, V gene, D gene, J gene, CDR3 protein, CDR3 DNA. D genes are given only for firm matches. The listing skips clone size in some rows; elsewhere it reads once, few, many or a size class.

abundance: few
v_gene: TRBV4-2
d_gene: -
j_gene: TRBJ1-5
CDR3aa: CASSHGTNSNQPQHF
CDR3nt: TGTGCCAGCAGCCACGGGACCAATAGCAATCAGCCCCAGCATTTT

abundance: -
v_gene: TRBV7-9
d_gene: -
j_gene: TRBJ2-1
CDR3aa: CASSFGTLYNEQFF
CDR3nt: TGTGCCAGCAGCTTCGGGACTCTATACAATGAGCAGTTCTTC

abundance: once
v_gene: TRBV5-1
d_gene: -
j_gene: TRBJ1-6
CDR3aa: CASSLESNSPLHF
CDR3nt: TGCGCCAGCAGCTTGGAGTCAAATTCACCCCTCCACTTT

abundance: -
v_gene: TRBV2
d_gene: -
j_gene: TRBJ1-4
CDR3aa: CASSGGAPGKLFF
CDR3nt: TGTGCCAGCAGTGGTGGAGCTCCCGGAAAACTGTTTTTT

abundance: few
v_gene: TRBV30
d_gene: TRBD2
j_gene: TRBJ2-1
CDR3aa: CAWSGGSSGEQFF
CDR3nt: TGTGCCTGGTCTGGGGGTTCTAGCGGTGAGCAGTTCTTC

abundance: few
v_gene: TRBV7-7
d_gene: -
j_gene: TRBJ1-1
CDR3aa: CASSLEMNTEAFF
CDR3nt: TGTGCTAGCAGCTTGGAGATGAACACTGAAGCTTTCTTT

abundance: -
v_gene: TRBV10-3
d_gene: -
j_gene: TRBJ2-1
CDR3aa: CAISDVAEQFF
CDR3nt: TGTGCCATCAGTGACGTGGCCGAGCAGTTCTTC

abundance: -
v_gene: TRBV4-1
d_gene: TRBD1
j_gene: TRBJ2-7
CDR3aa: CASSQPGRDRVSYEQYF
CDR3nt: TGCGCCAGCAGCCAACCGGGCCGGGACAGGGTGTCCTACGAGCAGTACTTC

abundance: -
v_gene: TRBV28
d_gene: -
j_gene: TRBJ2-5
CDR3aa: CASSFGGAKTQYF
CDR3nt: TGTGCCAGCAGTTTCGGTGGGGCGAAGACCCAGTACTTC

abundance: -
v_gene: TRBV5-4
d_gene: -
j_gene: TRBJ2-7
CDR3aa: CASSLDISYEQYF
CDR3nt: TGTGCCAGCAGCTTGGACATCTCCTACGAGCAGTACTTC

abundance: -
v_gene: TRBV4-2
d_gene: TRBD2
j_gene: TRBJ2-7
CDR3aa: CASSPRTSGGLWEQYF
CDR3nt: TGTGCCAGCAGCCCGAGGACTAGCGGGGGCCTTTGGGAGCAGTACTTC

abundance: -
v_gene: TRBV7-2
d_gene: TRBD1
j_gene: TRBJ1-4
CDR3aa: CASSSRTGGNEKLFF
CDR3nt: TGTGCCAGCAGCTCTCGGACAGGGGGAAATGAAAAACTGTTTTTT

abundance: few
v_gene: TRBV5-1
d_gene: -
j_gene: TRBJ2-2
CDR3aa: CASSSAGPGELFF
CDR3nt: TGCGCCAGCAGTTCGGCAGGGCCCGGGGAGCTGTTTTTT

abundance: few
v_gene: TRBV6-6
d_gene: -
j_gene: TRBJ1-1
CDR3aa: CASSDRWTFF
CDR3nt: TGTGCCAGCAGTGACCGTTGGACTTTCTTT

abundance: -
v_gene: TRBV30
d_gene: -
j_gene: TRBJ2-3
CDR3aa: CAWRRRSHLRADTQYF
CDR3nt: TGTGCCTGGAGGAGACGGTCCCACCTGAGGGCAGATACGCAGTATTTT

abundance: -
v_gene: TRBV7-2
d_gene: -
j_gene: TRBJ1-2
CDR3aa: CASSPGMGTGYGYTF
CDR3nt: TGTGCCAGCAGCCCCGGTATGGGAACAGGCTATGGCTACACCTTC

abundance: -
v_gene: TRBV30
d_gene: -
j_gene: TRBJ2-3
CDR3aa: CAWKGSPQYF
CDR3nt: TGTGCCTGGAAAGGTTCCCCGCAGTATTTT

abundance: -
v_gene: TRBV30
d_gene: -
j_gene: TRBJ1-1
CDR3aa: CACYPRGSAEAFF
CDR3nt: TGTGCCTGTTACCCGCGAGGGTCCGCTGAAGCTTTCTTT

abundance: -
v_gene: TRBV2
d_gene: -
j_gene: TRBJ1-1
CDR3aa: CASSVLNTEAFF
CDR3nt: TGTGCCAGCAGTGTACTGAACACTGAAGCTTTCTTT

abundance: -
v_gene: TRBV29-1
d_gene: -
j_gene: TRBJ1-3
CDR3aa: CSVAGVSSGNTIYF
CDR3nt: TGCAGCGTTGCCGGGGTCTCCTCTGGAAACACCATATATTTT

abundance: -
v_gene: TRBV6-5
d_gene: -
j_gene: TRBJ2-7
CDR3aa: CASSYSGGPYEQYF
CDR3nt: TGTGCCAGCAGTTACTCGGGGGGGCCATACGAGCAGTACTTC

abundance: -
v_gene: TRBV4-3
d_gene: -
j_gene: TRBJ2-2
CDR3aa: CASSQDAQPLAGELFF
CDR3nt: TGCGCCAGCAGCCAAGATGCGCAACCATTAGCCGGGGAGCTGTTTTTT

abundance: -
v_gene: TRBV9
d_gene: TRBD1
j_gene: TRBJ1-1
CDR3aa: CASSGTGATEAFF
CDR3nt: TGTGCCAGCAGCGGTACAGGGGCCACTGAAGCTTTCTTT

abundance: -
v_gene: TRBV6-1
d_gene: -
j_gene: TRBJ2-3
CDR3aa: CASSESVTSTDTQYF
CDR3nt: TGTGCCAGCAGTGAAAGTGTTACTAGCACAGATACGCAGTATTTT

abundance: once
v_gene: TRBV7-2
d_gene: -
j_gene: TRBJ2-3
CDR3aa: CASSLNSVASTDTQYF
CDR3nt: TGTGCCAGCAGCTTGAATTCGGTGGCTAGCACAGATACGCAGTATTTT

abundance: -
v_gene: TRBV5-6
d_gene: -
j_gene: TRBJ1-5
CDR3aa: CASSLSHGGGEGNQPQHF
CDR3nt: TGTGCCAGCAGCTTGTCCCACGGTGGGGGGGAGGGCAATCAGCCCCAGCATTTT

abundance: -
v_gene: TRBV7-9
d_gene: TRBD1
j_gene: TRBJ1-1
CDR3aa: CASSSMTGFQGAEAFF
CDR3nt: TGTGCCAGCAGCTCAATGACAGGGTTTCAGGGAGCTGAAGCTTTCTTT

abundance: -
v_gene: TRBV23-1
d_gene: -
j_gene: TRBJ2-3
CDR3aa: CASSRDTQYF
CDR3nt: TGCGCCAGCAGTCGAGATACGCAGTATTTT

abundance: once
v_gene: TRBV6-5
d_gene: -
j_gene: TRBJ1-2
CDR3aa: CASRSGAPGYGYTF
CDR3nt: TGTGCCAGCAGGTCAGGGGCTCCGGGCTATGGCTACACCTTC

abundance: few
v_gene: TRBV2
d_gene: -
j_gene: TRBJ2-1
CDR3aa: CASSELAGRYNEQFF
CDR3nt: TGTGCCAGCAGTGAACTCGCGGGGAGGTACAATGAGCAGTTCTTC

abundance: few
v_gene: TRBV4-3
d_gene: TRBD1
j_gene: TRBJ1-2
CDR3aa: CASSQNRGFMINGYTF
CDR3nt: TGCGCCAGCAGCCAGAACAGGGGGTTCATGATTAATGGCTACACCTTC

abundance: -
v_gene: TRBV4-1
d_gene: -
j_gene: TRBJ2-5
CDR3aa: CASSQEIGTQYF
CDR3nt: TGCGCCAGCAGCCAAGAGATTGGGACCCAGTACTTC

abundance: -
v_gene: TRBV7-2
d_gene: -
j_gene: TRBJ2-6
CDR3aa: CASSSGGAGANVLTF
CDR3nt: TGTGCCAGCAGCTCAGGGGGGGCTGGGGCCAACGTCCTGACTTTC

abundance: -
v_gene: TRBV4-1
d_gene: -
j_gene: TRBJ1-5
CDR3aa: CASSQGWGGINNQPQHF
CDR3nt: TGCGCCAGCAGCCAAGGGTGGGGGGGCATAAACAATCAGCCCCAGCATTTT

abundance: once
v_gene: TRBV30
d_gene: -
j_gene: TRBJ1-4
CDR3aa: CAWSLNEKLFF
CDR3nt: TGTGCCTGGAGCCTTAATGAAAAACTGTTTTTT

abundance: -
v_gene: TRBV30
d_gene: TRBD1
j_gene: TRBJ2-1
CDR3aa: CAWRAPGQFNEQFF
CDR3nt: TGTGCCTGGAGGGCCCCGGGACAGTTCAATGAGCAGTTCTTC

abundance: -
v_gene: TRBV5-4
d_gene: -
j_gene: TRBJ2-3
CDR3aa: CASSTLVTDTQYF
CDR3nt: TGTGCCAGCAGCACCTTAGTCACAGATACGCAGTATTTT

abundance: -
v_gene: TRBV10-3
d_gene: -
j_gene: TRBJ1-1
CDR3aa: CAISQQEMNTEAFF
CDR3nt: TGTGCCATCAGCCAACAGGAAATGAACACTGAAGCTTTCTTT

abundance: few
v_gene: TRBV7-2
d_gene: TRBD2
j_gene: TRBJ2-5
CDR3aa: CASRSGLAGGQETQYF
CDR3nt: TGTGCCAGCAGATCCGGACTAGCGGGGGGGCAAGAGACCCAGTACTTC

abundance: few
v_gene: TRBV7-9
d_gene: -
j_gene: TRBJ2-3
CDR3aa: CASSLAAAGLPTDTQYF
CDR3nt: TGTGCCAGCAGCTTAGCGGCGGCGGGGCTACCCACAGATACGCAGTATTTT

abundance: few
v_gene: TRBV4-1
d_gene: -
j_gene: TRBJ1-1
CDR3aa: CASSIGENTEAFF
CDR3nt: TGCGCCAGCAGTATAGGGGAGAACACTGAAGCTTTCTTT

abundance: -
v_gene: TRBV30
d_gene: -
j_gene: TRBJ1-2
CDR3aa: CAWDEGLTRGGYTF
CDR3nt: TGTGCCTGGGATGAAGGACTAACAAGGGGTGGCTACACCTTC

abundance: -
v_gene: TRBV7-2
d_gene: -
j_gene: TRBJ2-2
CDR3aa: CASSLDTGLPLFF
CDR3nt: TGTGCCAGCAGCTTAGACACGGGGCTGCCGCTGTTTTTT

abundance: -
v_gene: TRBV5-1
d_gene: TRBD2
j_gene: TRBJ2-1
CDR3aa: CASSLAGTSGNNEQFF
CDR3nt: TGCGCCAGCAGCTTGGCCGGGACTAGCGGAAACAATGAGCAGTTCTTC

abundance: few
v_gene: TRBV5-1
d_gene: -
j_gene: TRBJ1-1
CDR3aa: CASSLAENTEAFF
CDR3nt: TGCGCCAGCAGCTTGGCTGAGAACACTGAAGCTTTCTTT

abundance: once
v_gene: TRBV2
d_gene: -
j_gene: TRBJ2-5
CDR3aa: CASSQTVAETQYF
CDR3nt: TGTGCCAGCAGCCAAACAGTGGCAGAGACCCAGTACTTC

abundance: -
v_gene: TRBV7-2
d_gene: -
j_gene: TRBJ2-7
CDR3aa: CASSLVGGQNYEQYF
CDR3nt: TGTGCCAGCAGCTTAGTGGGGGGACAGAATTACGAGCAGTACTTC

abundance: once
v_gene: TRBV7-2
d_gene: -
j_gene: TRBJ2-3
CDR3aa: CASSLPGAGNTDTQYF
CDR3nt: TGTGCCAGCAGCTTACCGGGAGCGGGTAACACAGATACGCAGTATTTT

abundance: -
v_gene: TRBV28
d_gene: -
j_gene: TRBJ1-1
CDR3aa: CASSLVAREAFF
CDR3nt: TGTGCCAGCAGTTTAGTAGCGCGGGAAGCTTTCTTT

abundance: -
v_gene: TRBV4-2
d_gene: -
j_gene: TRBJ1-2
CDR3aa: CASSQDVQGNGYTF
CDR3nt: TGTGCCAGCAGCCAAGATGTCCAGGGGAATGGCTACACCTTC

abundance: -
v_gene: TRBV15
d_gene: -
j_gene: TRBJ2-4
CDR3aa: CATSRDLGRRENIQYF
CDR3nt: TGTGCCACCAGCAGAGATCTGGGCCGCCGGGAAAACATTCAGTACTTC

abundance: -
v_gene: TRBV29-1
d_gene: TRBD1
j_gene: TRBJ2-2
CDR3aa: CSVARTGVTGELFF
CDR3nt: TGCAGCGTTGCCAGGACAGGGGTAACCGGGGAGCTGTTTTTT

abundance: few
v_gene: TRBV9
d_gene: -
j_gene: TRBJ1-2
CDR3aa: CASSVDPEGYGYTF
CDR3nt: TGTGCCAGCAGCGTAGACCCGGAGGGCTATGGCTACACCTTC